One sample yielded the 24 T cell receptor beta chains listed below, sequenced in a study of shared clonotypes between healthy human individuals. This table comes from immunoSEQ multiplex PCR, and its TCRdb copy is limited to in-frame clones, with some not included. The table lists about 2.1 million clones, roughly 93% of them singletons. The naive CD8 subset, CD45RO-negative cells positively selected for CCR7, excluded terminally differentiated effector memory CD45RA+ cells. The sequenced sample was naive CD8+ T cells from PBMCs. The source is a man in his late teens or twenties in good health. Some clones in this sample may be carry-over from other donors' samples.

V gene TRBV29-1 combines with J gene TRBJ2-2; D gene unclear. Trimming pared 0 bases from V and 6 bases from J, leaving 14 bases between. The germline V gene encodes CDR1 SQVTM and CDR2 ANQGSEA. The CDR3 loop spans 15 amino acids. The CDR3 loop is CSVEDRRSGSGELFF. In DNA form, the CDR3 reads TGCAGCGTTGAAGATCGAAGGTCCGGGTCCGGGGAGCTGTTTTTT.

Only one count was recorded for this clone. This sample includes further DNA sequences coding for the same CDR3. The chain carries TRBV27 and TRBJ2-7; TRBD1 matches 7 bases. Germline V gene sequence: CDR1 MNHEY, CDR2 SMNVEV (reference sequence). The CDR3 totals 14 residues. Trimming took 5 bases from V and 0 from J; bases not matched to a gene: 4. The DNA of the CDR3 is TGTGCCAGCAGTCCACGACAGGGCTCCTACGAGCAGTACTTC. Its protein product is CASSPRQGSYEQYF.

V usage is TRBV5-6 and J usage is TRBJ1-6; TRBD1 aligns across 12 bases. Germline loops: CDR1 SGHDT, CDR2 YYEEEE. CDR3 length equals 14 residues. The trim removed 4 bases at V and 11 bases at J, leaving 4 bases unmatched. CDR3 in amino acids: CASSLGQGAAPLHF. The CDR3 DNA follows: TGTGCCAGCAGCCTGGGACAGGGGGCTGCACCCCTCCACTTT.

The V call is TRBV5-5, the J call TRBJ2-7; D unresolved. Germline CDR1 is SGHKS and CDR2 is YYEKEE (reference sequence). Trimming pared 4 bases from V and 6 bases from J, leaving 8 bases between. CDR3 length: 11 amino acids. CDR3 nucleotide sequence: TGTGCCAGCAGCCGCGATGGCGAGCAGTACTTC. Encoded protein: CASSRDGEQYF.

This chain joins TRBV2 and TRBJ2-7; 8 nucleotides match TRBD1. The CDR3 contains 15 residues. CDR1 is SNHLY, CDR2 FYNNEI, per germline. Unmatched junction bases numbered 4, after V lost 1 base and J lost 2 bases. In DNA form, the CDR3 reads TGTGCCAGCAGTGAAGGCAGGGGGCCACCCTACGAGCAGTACTTC. It translates to CASSEGRGPPYEQYF.

The table lists this clone with a count of one. V and J are TRBV7-9 and TRBJ1-1; weak D call: TRBD1 (6 bases). The CDR3 is 14 amino acids. Germline-derived CDR1 and CDR2 are SEHNR and FQNEAQ (reference sequence). Trimming shortened V by 6 bases and J by 9 bases, and 20 bases separated the two germline ends. DNA for the CDR3: TGTGCCAGCAGGCATCACCCAGGGGCCCCGCAAGCTTTCTTT. Translation: CASRHHPGAPQAFF. Based on the CDR3 plus reference TRBV7-9 and TRBJ1-1, the full variable domain is DTGVSQNPRHKITKRGQNVTFRCDPISEHNRLYWYRQTLGQGPEFLTYFQNEAQLEKSRLLSDRFSAERPKGSFSTLEIQRTEQGDSAMYLCASRHHPGAPQAFFGQGTRLTVV.

The rearrangement uses TRBV27 and TRBJ2-3, with TRBD1 matching 7 bases. CDR3 length: 15 amino acids. The germline V gene has CDR1 MNHEY and CDR2 SMNVEV (reference sequence). J lost 2 bases, V lost 3 bases, and 5 bases had no gene match. CDR3 protein: CASSFEGAATDTQYF. CDR3 DNA sequence: TGTGCCAGCAGTTTTGAGGGGGCGGCCACAGATACGCAGTATTTT.

CDR3 DNA sequence: TGTGCCAGCAGTTTCCTTGGGACAACCAATGGCTACACCTTC. It yields the protein CASSFLGTTNGYTF. This chain links TRBV27 with TRBJ1-2; D perhaps matches TRBD1 (6 bases). The CDR3 has 14 residues. Trimming removed 3 bases at V and 6 bases at J, with 14 bases between. Germline V lookup: CDR1 MNHEY, CDR2 SMNVEV (reference sequence).

As to this clone: The sample carries other DNA sequences with the same CDR3. The genes are TRBV10-2 and TRBJ2-7; D may correspond to TRBD1 or TRBD2 (5 bases each). V shed 3 bases and J shed 1 base, with 10 bases lying between them. In germline, CDR1 is WSHSY, CDR2 SAAADI. CDR3 length equals 14 residues. The CDR3 sequence is CASSDRDGSYEQYF. The CDR3, as DNA: TGCGCCAGCAGTGACCGGGACGGATCCTACGAGCAGTACTTC.

The J gene is TRBJ1-5, the V gene TRBV25-1; possible D gene TRBD1, 6 bases. Per germline, CDR1 MGHDK and CDR2 SYGVNS. V gave up 2 bases and J gave up 1 base, with 9 bases separating them. The CDR3 covers 15 residues. The CDR3 bases are TGTGCCAGCAGTGAAGGAGGGACAAGCAATCAGCCCCAGCATTTT. Its translation: CASSEGGTSNQPQHF.

The CDR3 here is CATSSGAWSYGYTF. In DNA, the CDR3 is TGTGCCACCAGCAGTGGGGCCTGGAGCTATGGCTACACCTTC. This chain links TRBV15 with TRBJ1-2; the D gene is possibly TRBD1 (5 bases). V gave up 3 bases and J gave up 4 bases, with 12 bases separating them. The germline CDR1 and CDR2 sequences are LNHNV and YYDKDF (reference sequence). This CDR3 contains 14 residues.

The chain is built from TRBV6-6 and TRBJ2-3; TRBD2 is a possible D gene (6 bases). The CDR3 has 15 residues. Trimming cost V 4 bases and J 3 bases, with 14 bases left between them. Germline V gives CDR1 MNHNY, CDR2 SVGAGI (reference sequence). This CDR3 is CASSSARRETDTQYF. As DNA, the CDR3 is TGTGCCAGCAGTTCCGCCCGGAGGGAGACAGATACGCAGTATTTT.

The genes are TRBV11-2 and TRBJ2-2; TRBD2 matches 12 bases. Germline V CDR1 and CDR2: SGHAT, FQNNGV. The CDR3 sequence is 17 residues long. J gave up 4 bases and V 5 bases, and 8 bases lay outside the gene matches. CDR3 amino acids: CASSLTPGLAGTGELFF. CDR3 sequence (DNA): TGTGCCAGCAGCCTTACACCGGGACTAGCGGGCACCGGGGAGCTGTTTTTT.

The rearrangement joins TRBV10-3 to TRBJ1-3; no clear D. Germline-derived CDR1 and CDR2 are ENHRY and SYGVKD. The V gene lost 0 bases and the J gene lost 8 bases, with 14 bases spanning the gap. This CDR3 comprises 15 residues. CDR3 residues: CAISESPAPGDTIYF. The CDR3 nucleotides are TGTGCCATCAGTGAGTCGCCGGCGCCGGGCGACACCATATATTTT.

The V gene is TRBV27, the J gene TRBJ1-2; 10 bases align to TRBD1. The germline V gene encodes CDR1 MNHEY and CDR2 SMNVEV (reference sequence). V lost 5 bases to trimming and J lost 6 bases; unmatched junction nucleotides: 6. The CDR3 contains 14 residues. CDR3 loop: CASSPRTGGNGYTF. DNA for the CDR3: TGTGCCAGCAGTCCACGGACAGGGGGAAATGGCTACACCTTC.

The table lists this clone with a count of one. V gene TRBV13 combines with J gene TRBJ2-1; 13 bases fit TRBD2. The germline CDR1 and CDR2 sequences are PRHDT and FYEKMQ (reference sequence). The CDR3 extends over 15 amino acids. The V gene end was trimmed by 5 bases and the J gene end by 9 bases; junction bases not matched to a gene: 7. DNA for the CDR3: TGTGCCAGCAGCCCTACCGGGACTAGCGGGATTGAGCAGTTCTTC. This encodes CASSPTGTSGIEQFF.

This rearrangement joins TRBV19 to TRBJ2-6, with D possibly TRBD1 on 6 matching bases. Germline V gives CDR1 LNHDA, CDR2 SQIVND (reference sequence). The ends were cut back, 6 bases at V and 2 bases at J, with 23 bases in the middle. This CDR3 has 19 amino acids. The CDR3 DNA reads TGTGCCAGTAGAGGGTACATGGACAGCATGATAACTGGGGCCAACGTCCTGACTTTC. Translation gives CASRGYMDSMITGANVLTF.

The chain employs TRBV10-1 and TRBJ1-1, with unresolved D. Germline V gene lookup returns CDR1 WNHNN and CDR2 SYGVQD (reference sequence). The CDR3 sequence is 15 residues long. V lost 2 bases and J lost 4, with 14 bases in between. CDR3 residues: CASSELSEGSTEAFF. In nucleotides, the CDR3 is TGCGCCAGCAGTGAGCTCTCTGAAGGTTCCACTGAAGCTTTCTTT.

The count of this clone is one. The rearrangement links TRBV7-9 to TRBJ2-7; no definite D call. This CDR3 is built from 14 residues. Trimming shortened V by 1 base and J by 0 bases, and 7 bases separated the two germline ends. Germline values: CDR1 SEHNR, CDR2 FQNEAQ (reference sequence). The CDR3 DNA is TGTGCCAGCAGCTTAGTTGAGACCTCCTACGAGCAGTACTTC. It specifies CASSLVETSYEQYF.

V is TRBV5-6 and J is TRBJ2-7, with D perhaps matching TRBD1 (6 bases). V lost 4 bases to trimming and J lost 0 bases, with 14 bases between them. Germline V gene data show CDR1 as SGHDT and CDR2 as YYEEEE. CDR3 length: 15 amino acids. The DNA of the CDR3 is TGTGCCAGCAGCCCTCTGGGGGCCAGCTCCTACGAGCAGTACTTC. Residues: CASSPLGASSYEQYF.

The chain has TRBV11-3 and TRBJ2-5; 7 bases match TRBD2. CDR1 and CDR2 from the germline V gene are SGHNT and YENEEA. Trimming removed 5 bases from V and 6 bases from J; junction bases left unmatched: 3. CDR3 length equals 12 residues. DNA of the CDR3: TGTGCCAGCAGCGAGCGGGGCCAGACCCAGTACTTC. Translating it yields CASSERGQTQYF.

This chain links TRBV9 with TRBJ2-1; unclear D gene. Per the germline V gene, CDR1 is SGDLS and CDR2 is YYNGEE. The CDR3 spans 13 residues. Trimming cost V 3 bases and J 7 bases, with 11 bases left between them. This CDR3 reads CASSEGSFNEQFF. The CDR3 DNA follows: TGTGCCAGCAGCGAGGGATCCTTTAATGAGCAGTTCTTC.

This chain connects TRBV19 to TRBJ1-1, with 7 bases lining up with TRBD1. This CDR3 spans 13 amino acids. Germline CDR1 LNHDA, CDR2 SQIVND (reference sequence). Trimming at V came to 6 bases and at J to 5 bases, leaving 6 bases not matched to a gene. The CDR3 DNA follows: TGTGCCAGTAGGATGGGACAGTTGACTGAAGCTTTCTTT. Its translation is CASRMGQLTEAFF.

The chain has TRBV6-5 and TRBJ1-2; D ambiguous. The germline V gene encodes CDR1 MNHEY and CDR2 SVGAGI. The CDR3 consists of 10 residues. The V and J ends lost 10 bases and 4 bases respectively, with 7 bases between them. The chain's CDR3 is CATKSYGYTF. CDR3 sequence (DNA): TGTGCCACCAAGAGCTATGGCTACACCTTC.